These 8 T cell receptor beta chains share one sample of origin, sequenced in a study of metastatic and nonmetastatic thyroid tumors (dated by TCRdb to 2020 to 2021). No patient had received any treatment before thyroid surgery. Preparation of the library involved PCR. Sequencing was carried out with an Illumina HiSeq 4000. TCRdb ran its own pipeline on the public reads, namely fastp trimming at Q25 and MiXCR clone calling, and kept in-frame beta chains. The table for this sample lists about 35,000 clones; about 29% of them were counted only once. 6% to 8% of the sample lies in the top ten. The specimen sequenced was blood. Receptors were obtained from a female donor with papillary thyroid cancer or a benign thyroid nodule (not recorded which). Some clones in this sample may be carry-over from other donors' samples.

This clone is classed as medium-sized (0.01 to 0.1%). The chain uses TRBV19 and TRBJ2-7; D gene ambiguous. Germline CDR1 and CDR2: LNHDA and SQIVND (reference sequence). V shed 3 bases and J shed 6 bases, with 6 bases lying between them. The CDR3 extends over 11 amino acids. The CDR3 protein is CASSIRSEQYF. CDR3 DNA sequence: TGTGCCAGTAGTATCCGATCCGAGCAGTACTTC.

This clone has just a few counts. The DNA for the CDR3 is TGTGCCAGCAGTAGCGGACAGGGAGGTTTTTGGACTGAAGCTTTCTTT. Protein: CASSSGQGGFWTEAFF. This chain connects TRBV28 to TRBJ1-1, with 8 bases that match TRBD1. Germline V gene lookup returns CDR1 MDHEN and CDR2 SYDVKM. The CDR3 consists of 16 residues. The V segment lost 5 bases and the J segment 5 bases; nucleotides outside the gene matches: 13.

This clone was recorded at least ten times. V usage is TRBV30 and J usage is TRBJ1-5; D is perhaps TRBD1 (5 bases). V was cut by 2 bases and J by 4 bases, with 9 bases left in between. The CDR3 contains 13 residues. The germline CDR1 and CDR2 sequences are GTSNPN and SVGIG (reference sequence). CDR3: CAWSRQGNQPQHF. The CDR3 bases are TGTGCCTGGAGTAGGCAGGGAAATCAGCCCCAGCATTTT. The full variable domain, with the rest looked up from reference TRBV30 and TRBJ1-5, is SQTIHQWPATLVQPVGSPLSLECTVEGTSNPNLYWYRQAAGRGLQLLFYSVGIGQISSEVPQNLSASRPQDRQFILSSKKLLLSDSGFYLCAWSRQGNQPQHFGDGTRLSIL.

With regard to this clone: Mismatch with germline at one junction end may stem from a read error. The chain couples TRBV11-1 to TRBJ2-6; D ambiguous. The CDR3 contains 16 residues. From germline, CDR1 is SGHAT and CDR2 FQDESV (reference sequence). DNA for the CDR3: TGTGCCAGCAGCTTACCGTGGTACACTGGGTCCAACGTCCTGACTTTC. Amino acid sequence: CASSLPWYTGSNVLTF. The entire variable domain, with the rest obtained from reference TRBV11-1 and TRBJ2-6, is as follows: EAEVAQSPRYKITEKSQAVAFWCDPISGHATLYWYRQILGQGPELLVQFQDESVVDDSQLPKDRFSAERLKGVDSTLKIQPAELGDSAMYLCASSLPWYTGSNVLTFGAGSRLTVL.

This clone was detected ten times or more. V and J are TRBV14 and TRBJ2-1; unclear D gene. This CDR3 has 16 amino acids. The V gene's germline CDR1 is SGHDN and CDR2 FVKESK. Trimming shortened V by 5 bases and J by 1 base, and 15 bases separated the two germline ends. The CDR3 DNA reads TGTGCCAGCAGCTTACTTGGCATGGCTTCCTACAATGAGCAGTTCTTC. As protein: CASSLLGMASYNEQFF.

This clone has a count of ten or more. The chain links TRBV6-4 to TRBJ2-3; D gene unclear. CDR3 size: 13 residues. Germline V gene sequence: CDR1 MRHNA, CDR2 SNTAGT. Trimming cost V 2 bases and J 3 bases, with 6 bases left between them. The CDR3 nucleotides are TGTGCCAGCAGTGACAGCGTAACAGATACGCAGTATTTT. Protein sequence: CASSDSVTDTQYF.

The gene calls are TRBV6-5 and TRBJ1-1; the D gene is possibly TRBD1 (6 bases). V lost 3 bases and J 9 bases, leaving 14 bases between the germline ends. Germline CDR1 reads MNHEY; CDR2 reads SVGAGI. CDR3 length equals 13 residues. The CDR3 protein is CASSYLHRVKAFF. CDR3 bases: TGTGCCAGCAGTTATTTGCACAGGGTGAAAGCTTTCTTT.

This clone was counted ten times or more. V and J are TRBV6-4 and TRBJ2-3; a weak D match, TRBD2 (6 bases). Germline CDR1 is MRHNA and CDR2 is SNTAGT. The CDR3 extends over 15 amino acids. V was pared by 6 bases and J by 1 base, with 14 bases between. The CDR3 region is CASSAVAERTDTQYF. CDR3 bases: TGTGCCAGCAGCGCAGTAGCGGAGCGCACAGATACGCAGTATTTT.